This T cell receptor (beta chain) was sequenced in a study of identical twins. After removal of 0 bases from V and 4 bases from J, the junction contained 9 bases not matched to a gene. The CDR3 loop spans 17 amino acids. From germline, CDR1 is MNHEY and CDR2 SMNVEV (reference sequence). Template switching added a universal primer site; cDNA carried unique molecular identifiers. TCRdb fed the 5' RACE reads into MiXCR, producing one record per CDR3 protein. In the table there are around 1.7 million distinct CDR3 sequences, about 32% of which are singletons. Study results and caveats: Out-of-frame TCR alpha sharing observed in monozygotic twins exceeded model estimates.

About this clonotype: Its matching antigen is unknown.

This TCR was recovered from a newborn girl in good health. The chain carries TRBV27 and TRBJ1-2; 9 nucleotides line up with TRBD1. Sample: cord blood. The CDR3 DNA follows: TGTGCCAGCAGTTTATCGGGACAGGGTTTCTGGTCCTATGGCTACACCTTC. Its translation: CASSLSGQGFWSYGYTF.